This TCR beta chain originates from a study of somatic mutations in cytotoxic T cells in rheumatoid arthritis. TCRdb's table, derived via immunoSEQ multiplex PCR, lists solely in-frame clones and lacks some. The data contain 35,000 to 40,000 clones, under 85% of them singletons. The sequence derives from a man in his forties or fifties in good health. Sequenced input: CD8+ T cells sorted from blood.

The CDR3 region is CASSARDRGRETQYF. CDR3 coding DNA: TGTGCCAGCAGCGCCCGGGACAGGGGAAGAGAGACCCAGTACTTC. The V call is TRBV11-2, the J call TRBJ2-5; 10 bases agree with TRBD1. CDR3 length equals 15 residues. J gave up 4 bases and V 5 bases, and 7 bases lay outside the gene matches. The germline CDR1 and CDR2 sequences are SGHAT and FQNNGV.